This T cell receptor beta chain was recorded in a study of CD8+ T cells in alopecia areata. About the research overall: Scoring treated patients' severity relied on the percentage of scalp area affected.

V gave up 6 bases and J gave up 2 bases; unmatched junction bases: 3. Germline CDR1 LNHDA, CDR2 SQIVND (reference sequence). This CDR3 region has 14 residues. Extracted RNA was reverse transcribed, and the resulting cDNA served as sequencing template. Assay: immunoSEQ multiplex PCR; the TCRdb copy retains only in-frame clones and omits some. The table lists 120,000 or so clones, approximately 60% of them singletons. Study-level findings and limits: Affected scalp, especially in alopecia totalis/universalis, had a higher clonality than normal scalp did.

Details on this clone: Its specificity is not known.

Indicated treatment: oral pan-JAK inhibitor, 5-10 mg twice daily. Starting from PBMCs, sorting isolated CD4+ and CD8+ T cells. The material sequenced was CD4+ T cells sorted from blood, taken at week 4, from a patient treated with tofacitinib. The chain has TRBV19 and TRBJ2-7; 11 nucleotides line up with TRBD1. This receptor was obtained from a human donor with alopecia areata. CDR3 sequence: CASRPGQGAYEQYF. In DNA, the CDR3 is TGTGCCAGTAGGCCGGGACAGGGGGCCTACGAGCAGTACTTC.